A selection of T cell receptor beta chains follows, all from one sample in a study of CD4 T cells in relation to SARS-CoV-2 and coronaviruses. The repertoire was sequenced with immunoSEQ multiplex PCR; TCRdb's copy has only in-frame clones and lacks some. The sample yields approximately 40,000 clones, just over 75% seen once. These receptors' targets are unknown. The sequencing sample was made of memory CD4+ T cells from PBMCs, cultured in vitro. The receptors derive from an adult with COVID-19. CDR3s include the opening cysteine and the closing phenylalanine or tryptophan. A D gene is named only where the DNA matches it firmly. A clone size is listed for some rows: how often the clone was seen (once, few, many), or a class if it is expanded.

abundance: -
j_gene: TRBJ2-7
d_gene: TRBD2
v_gene: TRBV29-1
CDR3nt: TGCAGCGTTAGGGATCCCAGCGGGAGCTACGAGCAGTACTTC
CDR3aa: CSVRDPSGSYEQYF

abundance: -
j_gene: TRBJ1-2
d_gene: TRBD1
v_gene: TRBV18
CDR3nt: TGTGCCAGCTCCCGACAGGGTTCTGACGACTATGGCTACACCTTC
CDR3aa: CASSRQGSDDYGYTF

abundance: few
j_gene: TRBJ2-1
d_gene: -
v_gene: TRBV7-8
CDR3nt: TGTGCCAGCAGCTCAAGCCTAGCTAATGAGCAGTTCTTC
CDR3aa: CASSSSLANEQFF

abundance: -
j_gene: TRBJ2-5
d_gene: -
v_gene: TRBV11-2
CDR3nt: TGTGCCAGCAGCACCTACCAAGAGACCCAGTACTTC
CDR3aa: CASSTYQETQYF

abundance: -
j_gene: TRBJ1-6
d_gene: -
v_gene: TRBV10-3
CDR3nt: TGTGCCATCGCTTACAGTAGCTCCTATAATTCACCCCTCCACTTT
CDR3aa: CAIAYSSSYNSPLHF

abundance: once
j_gene: TRBJ1-4
d_gene: -
v_gene: TRBV7-8
CDR3nt: TGTGCCAGCAGCTTAGGAGCAGGCCAACGGAATGAAAAACTGTTTTTT
CDR3aa: CASSLGAGQRNEKLFF

abundance: -
j_gene: TRBJ2-7
d_gene: -
v_gene: TRBV28
CDR3nt: TGTGCCAGCATCAGCACTAGCACCTACGAGCAGTACTTC
CDR3aa: CASISTSTYEQYF

abundance: -
j_gene: TRBJ2-2
d_gene: -
v_gene: TRBV11-3
CDR3nt: TGTGCCAGCAGCTTAGGAGGTGGGACCGGGGAGCTGTTTTTT
CDR3aa: CASSLGGGTGELFF

abundance: -
j_gene: TRBJ2-7
d_gene: -
v_gene: TRBV19
CDR3nt: TGTGCCAGTAGTCAAATGGACGAGCAGTACTTC
CDR3aa: CASSQMDEQYF

abundance: -
j_gene: TRBJ2-3
d_gene: -
v_gene: TRBV5-4
CDR3nt: TGTGCCACCACTGCTGGGCAGCACACAGATACGCAGTATTTT
CDR3aa: CATTAGQHTDTQYF

abundance: once
j_gene: TRBJ1-5
d_gene: -
v_gene: TRBV19
CDR3nt: TGTGCCAGTAGCCGGGACGGAGCTTATAGCAATCAGCCCCAGCATTTT
CDR3aa: CASSRDGAYSNQPQHF

abundance: -
j_gene: TRBJ2-7
d_gene: -
v_gene: TRBV7-8
CDR3nt: TGTGCCAGCAGCTTCTCCGCCGGAGCCTACGAGCAGTACTTC
CDR3aa: CASSFSAGAYEQYF

abundance: -
j_gene: TRBJ2-4
d_gene: -
v_gene: TRBV18
CDR3nt: TGTGCCAGCTCACCGGGCCTCTTAAACATTCAGTACTTC
CDR3aa: CASSPGLLNIQYF